One TCR beta chain is described in this entry. The antigen is unknown. The library targeted TCRbeta and was prepared with unique molecular identifiers. TCRdb re-derived calls from the PCR reads in MiXCR, one entry per CDR3 protein. The table shows about 250,000 distinct CDR3 sequences, with roughly a quarter occurring only once. The record originates from a study of T-cell reconstitution after alpha-beta-depleted transplantation in children. Broader study findings: About two months after transplant, alpha-beta T cells reportedly came from several hundred expanded graft clones. Surviving recipient T cells and thymic progenitors underlay high day-60 TCRbeta diversity in some patients.

In germline, CDR1 is DFQATT, CDR2 SNEGSKA (reference sequence). The CDR3 has 15 residues. J was trimmed by 4 bases and V by 0 bases; bases with no gene match: 4. The TCR sequence derives from a female patient aged 2-9 years who had a stem cell transplant for congenital amegakaryocytic thrombocytopenia, so the T cells may come from the graft donor. The V call is TRBV20-1, the J call TRBJ2-1; 9 nucleotides agree with TRBD2. The sample here was PBMCs, mostly from graft donor cells, taken 360 days after TCRalphabeta/CD19-depleted stem cell transplant. CDR3 loop: CSARDPLAGYNEQFF. DNA of the CDR3: TGCAGTGCTAGAGATCCCCTAGCGGGATACAATGAGCAGTTCTTC.